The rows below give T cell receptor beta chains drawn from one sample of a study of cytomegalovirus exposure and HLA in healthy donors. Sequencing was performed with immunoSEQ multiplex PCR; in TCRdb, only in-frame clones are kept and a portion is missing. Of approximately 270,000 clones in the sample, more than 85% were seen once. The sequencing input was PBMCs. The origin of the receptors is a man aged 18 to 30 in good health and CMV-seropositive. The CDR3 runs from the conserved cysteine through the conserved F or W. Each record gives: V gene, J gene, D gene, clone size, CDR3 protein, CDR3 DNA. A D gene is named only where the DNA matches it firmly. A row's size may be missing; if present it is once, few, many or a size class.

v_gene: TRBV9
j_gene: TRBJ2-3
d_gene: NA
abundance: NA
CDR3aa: CASSVEEGDTQYF
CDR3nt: TGTGCCAGCAGCGTAGAGGAGGGGGATACGCAGTATTTT

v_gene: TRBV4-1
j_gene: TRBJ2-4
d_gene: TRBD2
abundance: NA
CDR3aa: CASSHAGLAGPKNIQYF
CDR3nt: TGCGCCAGCAGCCACGCGGGACTAGCGGGTCCCAAAAACATTCAGTACTTC

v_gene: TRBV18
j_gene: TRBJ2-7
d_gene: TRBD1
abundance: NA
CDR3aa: CASSPTGGYEQYF
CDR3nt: TGTGCCAGCTCACCGACAGGGGGCTACGAGCAGTACTTC

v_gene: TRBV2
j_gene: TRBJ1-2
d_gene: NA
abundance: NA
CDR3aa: CASSEVSQGIKTYGYTF
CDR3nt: TGTGCCAGCAGTGAAGTCTCGCAAGGAATAAAGACATACGGCTACACCTTC

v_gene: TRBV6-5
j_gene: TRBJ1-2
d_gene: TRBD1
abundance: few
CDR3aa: CASSLNQDRFYGYTF
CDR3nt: TGTGCCAGCAGTTTAAATCAGGACAGGTTCTATGGCTACACCTTC

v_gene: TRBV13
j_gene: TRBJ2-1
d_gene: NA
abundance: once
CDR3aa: CASSLGTGVDEQFF
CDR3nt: TGTGCCAGCAGCTTAGGGACAGGCGTGGATGAGCAGTTCTTC

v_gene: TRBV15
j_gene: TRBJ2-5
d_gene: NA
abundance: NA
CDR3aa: CATSSSAGLLGETQYF
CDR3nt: TGTGCCACCAGCAGTTCCGCCGGACTACTGGGAGAGACCCAGTACTTC

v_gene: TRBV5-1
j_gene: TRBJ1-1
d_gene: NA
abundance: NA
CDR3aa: CASSRGTQELEAFF
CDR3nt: TGCGCCAGCAGCCGAGGCACCCAGGAGTTAGAAGCTTTCTTT

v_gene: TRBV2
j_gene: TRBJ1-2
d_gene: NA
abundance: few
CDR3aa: CASSEEGHASF
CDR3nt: TGTGCCAGCAGTGAAGAGGGACACGCATCCTTC

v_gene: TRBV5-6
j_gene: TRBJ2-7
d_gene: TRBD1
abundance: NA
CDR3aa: CASRDRDREYEQYF
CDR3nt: TGTGCCAGCAGGGACCGGGACAGGGAATACGAGCAGTACTTC

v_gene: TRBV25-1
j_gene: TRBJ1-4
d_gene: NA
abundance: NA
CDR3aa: CASTHSSTNEKLFF
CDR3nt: TGTGCCAGCACCCACAGCTCAACTAATGAAAAACTGTTTTTT

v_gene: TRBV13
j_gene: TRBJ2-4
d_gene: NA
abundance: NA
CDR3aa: CASSRNSENIQYF
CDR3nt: TGTGCCAGCAGCCGAAATTCTGAAAACATTCAGTACTTC

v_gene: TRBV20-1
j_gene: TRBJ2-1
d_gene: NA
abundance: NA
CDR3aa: CSAIKLDEQFF
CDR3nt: TGCAGTGCTATTAAATTAGATGAGCAGTTCTTC

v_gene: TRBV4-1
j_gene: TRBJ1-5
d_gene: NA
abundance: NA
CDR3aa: CASSQLGGGQPQHF
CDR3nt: TGCGCCAGCAGCCAACTCGGGGGAGGGCAGCCCCAGCATTTT

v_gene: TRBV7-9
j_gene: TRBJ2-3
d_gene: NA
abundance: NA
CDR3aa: CASSLSAGRLADTQYF
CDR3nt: TGTGCCAGCAGCTTAAGCGCAGGGCGGTTGGCAGATACGCAGTATTTT

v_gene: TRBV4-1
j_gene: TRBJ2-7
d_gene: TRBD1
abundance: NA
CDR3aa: CASSQISGQETYEQYF
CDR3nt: TGCGCCAGCAGCCAGATCTCGGGACAGGAAACCTACGAGCAGTACTTC

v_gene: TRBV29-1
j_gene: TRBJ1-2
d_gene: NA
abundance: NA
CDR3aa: CSVGGGLNYGYTF
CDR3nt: TGCAGCGTTGGTGGGGGCCTTAACTATGGCTACACCTTC

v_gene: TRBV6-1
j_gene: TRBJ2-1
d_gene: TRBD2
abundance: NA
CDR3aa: CASSEHPLAGTYNEQFF
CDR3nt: TGTGCCAGCAGTGAACACCCCCTAGCGGGGACCTACAATGAGCAGTTCTTC

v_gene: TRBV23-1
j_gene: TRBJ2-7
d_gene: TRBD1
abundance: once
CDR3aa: CASSPGGTGDTYEQYF
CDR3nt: TGCGCCAGCAGTCCCGGAGGGACAGGGGACACCTACGAGCAGTACTTC

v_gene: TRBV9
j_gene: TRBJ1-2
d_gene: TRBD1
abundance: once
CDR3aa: CASSVGGDSVSNYGYTF
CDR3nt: TGTGCCAGCAGCGTAGGGGGGGACAGCGTTTCTAACTATGGCTACACCTTC

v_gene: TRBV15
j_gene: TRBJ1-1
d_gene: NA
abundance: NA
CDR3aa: CATSRGVSGLNTEAFF
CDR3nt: TGTGCCACCAGCAGAGGGGTGTCGGGGCTAAACACTGAAGCTTTCTTT

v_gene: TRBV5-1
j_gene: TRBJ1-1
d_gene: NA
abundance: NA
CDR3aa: CASSLELGHLTEAFF
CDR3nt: TGCGCCAGCAGCTTGGAGTTGGGACACCTCACTGAAGCTTTCTTT

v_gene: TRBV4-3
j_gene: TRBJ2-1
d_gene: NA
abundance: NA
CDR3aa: CASSQDPTNNEQFF
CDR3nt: TGCGCCAGCAGCCAAGACCCCACCAACAATGAGCAGTTCTTC